The next 30 T cell receptor beta chains were all read from a single sample in a study of blood T cell repertoires in COVID-19. The table came from immunoSEQ multiplex PCR; TCRdb's copy has only in-frame clones and leaves some out. The table shows some 200,000 clones, with roughly 89% occurring only once. The sequencing sample was made of peripheral blood. These receptor sequences come from a woman aged 65 to 85 with COVID-19, enrolled during active disease.

This clone was seen just once. The CDR3 loop is CSVLGAAANNEQFF. The CDR3 region has the DNA TGCAGCGTTTTGGGGGCGGCCGCTAACAATGAGCAGTTCTTC. The rearrangement joins TRBV29-1 to TRBJ2-1; a weak D match, TRBD1 (6 bases). Germline V gene data show CDR1 as SQVTM and CDR2 as ANQGSEA. V shed 5 bases and J shed 5 bases, with 16 bases lying between them. The CDR3 loop spans 14 amino acids.

This clone showed up just once. An end of the junction differs from the germline gene, which may be a read error. The sample holds other DNA sequences that translate to the same CDR3. The chain uses TRBV7-2 and TRBJ2-4, with TRBD2 matching over 12 bases. The CDR3 extends over 14 amino acids. Germline V gives CDR1 SGHTA, CDR2 FQGNSA. The chain's CDR3 is CASSLGTSGNIQYF. DNA of the CDR3: TGTGCCAGTAGCTTAGGGACTAGCGGGAACATTCAGTACTTC.

The V and J genes are TRBV5-1 and TRBJ2-1; TRBD2 matches at 10 bases. Germline CDR1 is SGHRS and CDR2 is YFSETQ. The CDR3 has 15 amino acids. The V and J ends lost 3 bases and 6 bases, in that order; junction bases with no gene match: 6. The chain's CDR3 is CASSYERLAGNEQFF. The CDR3 nucleotides are TGCGCCAGCAGCTATGAGCGACTAGCGGGCAATGAGCAGTTCTTC. Based on the CDR3 plus reference TRBV5-1 and TRBJ2-1, the full variable domain is KAGVTQTPRYLIKTRGQQVTLSCSPISGHRSVSWYQQTPGQGLQFLFEYFSETQRNKGNFPGRFSGRQFSNSRSEMNVSTLELGDSALYLCASSYERLAGNEQFFGPGTRLTVL.

The chain joins TRBV19 to TRBJ2-7; TRBD2 aligns across 9 bases. In germline, CDR1 is LNHDA, CDR2 SQIVND (reference sequence). The trim removed 4 bases at V and 1 base at J, leaving 5 bases unmatched. There are 15 residues in the CDR3. The CDR3 loop reads CASSTSSGNSYEQYF. The CDR3, as DNA: TGTGCCAGTAGTACTTCTAGCGGGAATTCCTACGAGCAGTACTTC. The entire variable domain, with the rest obtained from reference TRBV19 and TRBJ2-7, is as follows: DGGITQSPKYLFRKEGQNVTLSCEQNLNHDAMYWYRQDPGQGLRLIYYSQIVNDFQKGDIAEGYSVSREKKESFPLTVTSAQKNPTAFYLCASSTSSGNSYEQYFGPGTRLTVT.

J is TRBJ1-6 and V is TRBV19, with a weak D call TRBD1 (6 bases). V was trimmed by 2 bases and J by 7 bases, leaving 15 bases between them. Per germline, CDR1 LNHDA and CDR2 SQIVND (reference sequence). The CDR3 runs 16 residues. The CDR3 loop reads CASSIREGVRNSPLHF. The CDR3 DNA reads as TGTGCCAGTAGTATACGCGAGGGGGTACGAAATTCACCCCTCCACTTT.

V usage is TRBV5-1 and J usage is TRBJ1-1; D remains unclear. The CDR3 extends over 14 amino acids. The V gene's germline CDR1 is SGHRS and CDR2 YFSETQ. Trimming took 3 bases from V and 5 from J, leaving 14 bases between them. CDR3 in amino acids: CASSYMNGGTEAFF. CDR3 DNA sequence: TGCGCCAGCAGCTATATGAATGGCGGGACTGAAGCTTTCTTT.

The chain employs TRBV19 and TRBJ1-5; 7 bases align to TRBD1. This CDR3 is 15 amino acids long. The J segment lost 0 bases and the V segment lost 7 bases, leaving 6 bases of the junction unmatched. CDR1 LNHDA and CDR2 SQIVND come from the germline V gene (reference sequence). DNA of the CDR3: TGTGCCAGTAAAACTGGACAGGTTAGCAATCAGCCCCAGCATTTT. It is translated as CASKTGQVSNQPQHF.

This rearrangement joins TRBV27 to TRBJ2-7; the match to TRBD2 covers 9 bases. The junction had 5 bases not matched to a gene; V was cut back by 4 bases and J by 4 bases. Germline V gives CDR1 MNHEY, CDR2 SMNVEV (reference sequence). The CDR3 is 14 amino acids. CDR3 DNA: TGTGCCAGCAGTTGGGGGCGGGAGGGATACGAGCAGTACTTC. Translated, it gives CASSWGREGYEQYF.

The chain uses TRBV6-6 and TRBJ2-7; TRBD2 matches 9 bases. The germline V gene encodes CDR1 MNHNY and CDR2 SVGAGI (reference sequence). V dropped 8 bases and J dropped 6; count of bases not matched to a gene: 14. The CDR3 has 15 amino acids. CDR3: CASAYSGSFTPEQYF. The CDR3 nucleotides are TGTGCCAGCGCCTATAGCGGGAGCTTTACCCCCGAGCAGTACTTC.

J is TRBJ2-7 and V is TRBV6-6, with 8 bases matching TRBD2. V lost 5 bases to trimming and J lost 0 bases; unmatched junction nucleotides: 6. Germline CDR1 is MNHNY and CDR2 is SVGAGI (reference sequence). This CDR3 has 15 residues. The CDR3 is CASSAPGTSSYEQYF. CDR3 in DNA: TGTGCCAGCAGTGCACCTGGGACTAGCTCCTACGAGCAGTACTTC.

This clone has a single count. This chain connects TRBV10-3 to TRBJ1-6, with D possibly being TRBD1 (5 bases). The CDR3 sequence is 15 residues long. Trimming left V 7 bases short and J 6 bases short, with 16 bases between. In germline, CDR1 is ENHRY, CDR2 SYGVKD. The CDR3 DNA reads as TGTGCCATCAACGATGACGCAGGGCCTAATTCACCCCTCCACTTT. Protein: CAINDDAGPNSPLHF.

This chain connects TRBV7-3 to TRBJ2-1; maybe TRBD2 (5 bases). The CDR3 sequence is 13 residues long. V lost 6 bases and J 7 bases, leaving 13 bases between the germline ends. In germline, CDR1 is SGHTA, CDR2 FQGTGA. The CDR3 spells CASRLGLTNEQFF. CDR3 coding DNA: TGTGCCAGCAGACTCGGACTTACGAATGAGCAGTTCTTC.

CDR3 residues: CASRAGGGQYF. In DNA, the CDR3 is TGTGCCAGCCGTGCCGGGGGGGGCCAGTACTTC. This chain uses TRBV2 with TRBJ2-5; 8 bases agree with TRBD2. V lost 8 bases, J lost 10 bases, and 6 bases stayed unmatched. The CDR3 runs to 11 residues. The V gene's germline CDR1 is SNHLY and CDR2 FYNNEI.

V is TRBV4-2 and J is TRBJ2-2; 9 nucleotides agree with TRBD2. Germline V gene lookup returns CDR1 LGHNA and CDR2 YNFKEQ. Unmatched junction bases numbered 7, after V lost 4 bases and J lost 4 bases. The CDR3 loop spans 16 amino acids. CDR3 nucleotides: TGTGCCAGCAGCCTTTTAGCGGGAGAGTCCACCGGGGAGCTGTTTTTT. This codes for CASSLLAGESTGELFF.

The gene calls are TRBV3-1 (or the pseudogene TRBV3-2) and TRBJ1-2; no clear D. Germline V lookup: CDR1 LGHDT, CDR2 YNNKEL (reference sequence). The CDR3 loop spans 13 amino acids. V lost 1 base and J 7 bases, leaving 10 bases between the germline ends. The CDR3 nucleotides read TGTGCCAGCAGCCAAGGGTTCGAGCCTGGCTACACCTTC. Translating gives CASSQGFEPGYTF.

The chain has TRBV7-3 and TRBJ2-1, with 7 nucleotides matching TRBD1. Germline trimming cut 5 bases from V and 8 bases from J; bases unmatched to any gene: 9. Per germline, CDR1 SGHTA and CDR2 FQGTGA. This CDR3 has 14 residues. CDR3 sequence (DNA): TGTGCCAGCAGCAAGACAGGGATCGGCGATGAGCAGTTCTTC. This translates into CASSKTGIGDEQFF.

The CDR3 DNA sequence: TGTGCCAGCAGCCGTAGAGCGGGCCGCGCTACCTACGAGCAGTACTTC. This gives the protein CASSRRAGRATYEQYF. The chain couples TRBV28 to TRBJ2-7; perhaps TRBD2 as D (6 bases). Germline V gene lookup returns CDR1 MDHEN and CDR2 SYDVKM. The CDR3 has 16 amino acids. Trimming pared 6 bases from V and 2 bases from J, leaving 20 bases between.

The gene calls are TRBV7-9 and TRBJ2-7; 9 positions match TRBD1. Unmatched junction bases numbered 12, after V lost 5 bases and J lost 7 bases. Germline CDR1 and CDR2: SEHNR and FQNEAQ (reference sequence). The CDR3 has 15 residues. The CDR3 loop reads CASSRSGTGWEEQYF. The CDR3 DNA reads as TGTGCCAGCAGCCGTTCCGGGACAGGGTGGGAAGAGCAGTACTTC.

The count of this clone is one. The chain has TRBV6-5 and TRBJ2-7, with D possibly being TRBD2 (5 bases). Germline V gene data show CDR1 as MNHEY and CDR2 as SVGAGI. V lost 5 bases and J lost 1, with 9 bases in between. This CDR3 comprises 13 residues. CDR3 nucleotide sequence: TGTGCCAGCAGTCGGACGGGGTCCTACGAGCAGTACTTC. Translated, it gives CASSRTGSYEQYF.

This clone was found once. The V and J genes are TRBV6-2 or TRBV6-3 and TRBJ1-1; D is unresolved. Trimming shortened V by 2 bases and J by 4 bases, and 11 bases separated the two germline ends. The CDR3 extends over 14 amino acids. Germline CDR1 and CDR2: MNHEY and SVGEGT. The DNA for the CDR3 is TGTGCCAGCAGTTACGCCCCGGGTAGCACTGAAGCTTTCTTT. It codes for CASSYAPGSTEAFF.

V usage is TRBV30 and J usage is TRBJ1-1; 7 nucleotides agree with TRBD1. Unmatched junction bases numbered 8, after V lost 5 bases and J lost 8 bases. Germline V gives CDR1 GTSNPN, CDR2 SVGIG (reference sequence). The CDR3 extends over 12 amino acids. CDR3: CAWDRVTIEAFF. CDR3 nucleotide sequence: TGTGCCTGGGACAGGGTTACGATAGAAGCTTTCTTT.

The rearrangement joins TRBV19 to TRBJ1-3; no definite D call. Germline CDR1 LNHDA, CDR2 SQIVND (reference sequence). V was pared by 4 bases and J by 4 bases, with 8 bases between. The CDR3 is 13 amino acids. The CDR3 DNA follows: TGTGCCAGTAGTACGAACGGGGGAAACACCATATATTTT. Translation: CASSTNGGNTIYF. Full variable domain (outside the CDR3, taken from reference TRBV19 and TRBJ1-3): DGGITQSPKYLFRKEGQNVTLSCEQNLNHDAMYWYRQDPGQGLRLIYYSQIVNDFQKGDIAEGYSVSREKKESFPLTVTSAQKNPTAFYLCASSTNGGNTIYFGEGSWLTVV.

Points on this clone: This CDR3 is also generated by other DNA sequences in the sample. Here the CDR3 reads CASSPGQGGQPQHF. The CDR3 DNA sequence: TGTGCCAGCAGTCCCGGACAGGGAGGTCAGCCCCAGCATTTT. The chain couples TRBV28 to TRBJ1-5; 8 bases align to TRBD1. Germline V gene lookup returns CDR1 MDHEN and CDR2 SYDVKM. J gave up 6 bases and V 5 bases, and 6 bases lay outside the gene matches. The CDR3 extends over 14 amino acids.

V gene TRBV24-1 combines with J gene TRBJ2-1; 12 bases are shared with TRBD2. Germline loops: CDR1 KGHDR, CDR2 SFDVKD. J was trimmed by 8 bases and V by 5 bases; bases with no gene match: 9. This CDR3 comprises 16 residues. The CDR3 coding sequence is TGTGCCACCAGTGGCCTTGCGCTAGCGGGAGGGGATGAGCAGTTCTTC. This codes for CATSGLALAGGDEQFF.

The chain couples TRBV9 to TRBJ2-1; 7 nucleotides line up with TRBD2. CDR1 is SGDLS, CDR2 YYNGEE, per germline. This CDR3 is 15 amino acids long. Trimming cost V 3 bases and J 7 bases; bases outside gene matches: 10. The DNA for the CDR3 is TGTGCCAGCAGCGCGGTGGCTAGCGGAGGGAATGAGCAGTTCTTC. As protein: CASSAVASGGNEQFF.

The CDR3: CASSRGLTDTQYF. The CDR3 DNA sequence: TGTGCCAGCAGCCGAGGACTCACAGATACGCAGTATTTT. J is TRBJ2-3 and V is TRBV3-1 (or the pseudogene TRBV3-2); D possibly corresponds to TRBD2 (5 bases). CDR1 and CDR2 (germline): LGHDT, YNNKEL (reference sequence). Trimming left V 4 bases short and J 2 bases short, with 7 bases between. The CDR3 is 13 amino acids.

Worth noting for this clone: This same CDR3 is encoded by further DNA sequences in the sample. V and J are TRBV10-3 and TRBJ1-2; 9 bases are a match to TRBD1. This CDR3 region has 14 residues. V shed 5 bases and J 2 bases; nucleotides not matched to a gene: 3. Germline V lookup: CDR1 ENHRY, CDR2 SYGVKD. CDR3 sequence: CAISPGQGNYGYTF. The CDR3 DNA reads TGTGCCATCAGTCCGGGACAGGGAAACTATGGCTACACCTTC.

This clone occurred once. The chain uses TRBV19 and TRBJ1-2, with 7 bases identical to TRBD1. CDR3 length equals 15 residues. Germline loops: CDR1 LNHDA, CDR2 SQIVND (reference sequence). J gave up 6 bases and V 4 bases, and 11 bases lay outside the gene matches. The CDR3 sequence: CASSTGQERGNGYTF. The CDR3 region has the DNA TGTGCCAGTAGTACAGGACAGGAGCGAGGGAATGGCTACACCTTC.

V is TRBV28 and J is TRBJ1-6; weak D call: TRBD1 (5 bases). The CDR3 spans 16 residues. V lost 5 bases and J 0 bases, leaving 11 bases between the germline ends. Germline-derived CDR1 and CDR2 are MDHEN and SYDVKM. The CDR3 sequence is CASSRQLSSYNSPLHF. The CDR3 DNA reads TGTGCCAGCAGTCGACAGCTTTCCTCCTATAATTCACCCCTCCACTTT.

V usage is TRBV3-1 (or the pseudogene TRBV3-2) and J usage is TRBJ2-3, with 7 bases aligning to TRBD2. Losses at the gene ends were 2 bases for V and 6 bases for J; bases not matched to a gene: 11. The CDR3 loop spans 16 amino acids. Germline V lookup: CDR1 LGHDT, CDR2 YNNKEL (reference sequence). CDR3 nucleotides: TGTGCCAGCAGCCAACCCGCTAGCGGTTCGCTCGATACGCAGTATTTT. Encoded protein: CASSQPASGSLDTQYF.